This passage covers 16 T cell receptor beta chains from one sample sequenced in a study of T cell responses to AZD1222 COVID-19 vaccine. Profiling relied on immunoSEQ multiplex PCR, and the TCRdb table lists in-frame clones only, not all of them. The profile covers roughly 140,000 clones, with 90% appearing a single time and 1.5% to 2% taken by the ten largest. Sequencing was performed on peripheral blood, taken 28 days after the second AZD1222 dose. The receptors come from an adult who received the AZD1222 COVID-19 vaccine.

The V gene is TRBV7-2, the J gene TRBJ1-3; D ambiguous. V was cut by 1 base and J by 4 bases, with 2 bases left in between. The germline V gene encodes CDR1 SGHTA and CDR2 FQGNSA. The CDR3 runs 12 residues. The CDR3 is CASSLVGNTIYF. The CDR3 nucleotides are TGTGCCAGCAGCTTAGTGGGAAACACCATATATTTT.

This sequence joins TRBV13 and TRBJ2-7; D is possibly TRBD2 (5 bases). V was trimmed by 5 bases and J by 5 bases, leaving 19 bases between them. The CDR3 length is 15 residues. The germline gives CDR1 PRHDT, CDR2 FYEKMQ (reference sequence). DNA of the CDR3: TGTGCCAGCAGCCCAAAGCTCCACCGGGGAAACGAGCAGTACGTC. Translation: CASSPKLHRGNEQYV.

CDR3 in DNA: TGCAGCACACTGACAGGGACGTTTGGCTACACCTTC. It codes for CSTLTGTFGYTF. The chain links TRBV29-1 to TRBJ1-2, with 7 bases aligning to TRBD1. Looked up from germline, CDR1 is SQVTM and CDR2 is ANQGSEA. The CDR3 contains 12 residues. After removal of 8 bases from V and 7 bases from J, the junction contained 10 bases not matched to a gene.

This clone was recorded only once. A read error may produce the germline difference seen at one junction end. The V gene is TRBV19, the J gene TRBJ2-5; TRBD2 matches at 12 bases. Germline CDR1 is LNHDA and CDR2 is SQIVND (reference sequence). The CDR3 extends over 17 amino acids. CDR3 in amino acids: CASSIGLAGSSQGTQYF. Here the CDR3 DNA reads TGTGCCAGTAGTATCGGACTAGCGGGGAGTTCACAAGGGACCCAGTACTTC. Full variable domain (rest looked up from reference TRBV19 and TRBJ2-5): DGGITQSPKYLFRKEGQNVTLSCEQNLNHDAMYWYRQDPGQGLRLIYYSQIVNDFQKGDIAEGYSVSREKKESFPLTVTSAQKNPTAFYLCASSIGLAGSSQGTQYFGPGTRLLVL.

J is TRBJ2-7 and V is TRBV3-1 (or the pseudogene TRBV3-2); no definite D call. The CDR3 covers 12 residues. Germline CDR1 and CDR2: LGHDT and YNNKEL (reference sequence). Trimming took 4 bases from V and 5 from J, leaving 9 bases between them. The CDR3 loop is CASSPSWDEQYF. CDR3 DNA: TGTGCCAGCAGCCCCAGTTGGGACGAGCAGTACTTC.

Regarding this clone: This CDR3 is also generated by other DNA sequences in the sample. In nucleotides, the CDR3 is TGTGCCAGCAGTGGACAGGGAGGAACTGAAGCTTTCTTT. Protein sequence: CASSGQGGTEAFF. V is TRBV2 and J is TRBJ1-1, with 7 bases aligning to TRBD1. The germline gives CDR1 SNHLY, CDR2 FYNNEI. The CDR3 is 13 amino acids. The V gene end was trimmed by 4 bases and the J gene end by 5 bases; junction bases not matched to a gene: 4.

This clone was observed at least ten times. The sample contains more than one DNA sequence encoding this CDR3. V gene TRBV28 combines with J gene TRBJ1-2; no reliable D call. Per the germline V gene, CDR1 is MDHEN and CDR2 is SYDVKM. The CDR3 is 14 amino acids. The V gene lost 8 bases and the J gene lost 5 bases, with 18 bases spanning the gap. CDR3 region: CASRVAAGWYGYTF. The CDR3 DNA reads TGTGCCAGCCGAGTTGCGGCGGGATGGTATGGCTACACCTTC.

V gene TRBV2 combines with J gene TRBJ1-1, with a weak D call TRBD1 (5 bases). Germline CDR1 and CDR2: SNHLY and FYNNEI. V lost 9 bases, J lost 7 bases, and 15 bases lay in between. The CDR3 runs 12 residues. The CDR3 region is CARGRGDSEAFF. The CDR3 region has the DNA TGTGCCAGGGGAAGGGGAGACAGTGAAGCTTTCTTT.

CDR3 sequence reads: CASSTERAQETQYF. The CDR3 region has the DNA TGTGCCAGCAGTACGGAGCGGGCGCAAGAGACCCAGTACTTC. This rearrangement joins TRBV2 to TRBJ2-5; D might be TRBD2 (6 bases). CDR1 SNHLY and CDR2 FYNNEI come from the germline V gene. Trimming cost V 5 bases and J 2 bases, with 12 bases left between them. This CDR3 has 14 residues.

CDR3 sequence reads: CATSDLRSVGQGQETQYF. The CDR3, as DNA: TGTGCCACCAGTGATTTGCGATCGGTCGGGCAGGGCCAAGAGACCCAGTACTTC. This rearrangement joins TRBV24-1 to TRBJ2-5; D might be TRBD1 (5 bases). This CDR3 comprises 18 residues. CDR1 and CDR2 (germline): KGHDR, SFDVKD. Trimming removed 0 bases at V and 1 base at J, with 17 bases between.

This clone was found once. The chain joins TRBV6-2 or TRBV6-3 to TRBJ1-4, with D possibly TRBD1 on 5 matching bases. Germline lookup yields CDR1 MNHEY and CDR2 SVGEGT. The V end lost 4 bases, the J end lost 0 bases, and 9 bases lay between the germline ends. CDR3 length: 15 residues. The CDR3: CASSSGGATNEKLFF. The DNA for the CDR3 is TGTGCCAGCAGTTCCGGGGGGGCAACTAATGAAAAACTGTTTTTT.

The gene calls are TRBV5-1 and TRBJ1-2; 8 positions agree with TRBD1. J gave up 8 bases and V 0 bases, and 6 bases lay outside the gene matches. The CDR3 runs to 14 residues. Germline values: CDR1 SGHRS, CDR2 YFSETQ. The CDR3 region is CASSLEGRGQGYTF. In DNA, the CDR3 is TGCGCCAGCAGCTTGGAGGGCAGGGGGCAAGGCTACACCTTC.

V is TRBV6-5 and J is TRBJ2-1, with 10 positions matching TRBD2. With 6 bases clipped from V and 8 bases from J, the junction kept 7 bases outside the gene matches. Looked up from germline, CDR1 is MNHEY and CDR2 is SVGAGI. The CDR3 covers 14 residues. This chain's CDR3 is CASRERGGIDEQFF. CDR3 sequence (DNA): TGTGCCAGCAGGGAGCGGGGGGGCATAGATGAGCAGTTCTTC.

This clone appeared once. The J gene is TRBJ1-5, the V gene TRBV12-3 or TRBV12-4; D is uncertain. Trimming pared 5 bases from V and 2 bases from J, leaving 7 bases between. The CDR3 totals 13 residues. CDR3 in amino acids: CASSGRRNQPQHF. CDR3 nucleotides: TGTGCCAGCAGTGGACGGCGCAATCAGCCCCAGCATTTT.

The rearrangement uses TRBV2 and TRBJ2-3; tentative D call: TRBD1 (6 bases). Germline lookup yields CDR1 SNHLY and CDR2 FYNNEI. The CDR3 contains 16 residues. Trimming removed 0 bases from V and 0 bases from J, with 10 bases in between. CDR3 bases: TGTGCCAGCAGTGAAGCGGGGGCCACTAGCACAGATACGCAGTATTTT. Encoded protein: CASSEAGATSTDTQYF.

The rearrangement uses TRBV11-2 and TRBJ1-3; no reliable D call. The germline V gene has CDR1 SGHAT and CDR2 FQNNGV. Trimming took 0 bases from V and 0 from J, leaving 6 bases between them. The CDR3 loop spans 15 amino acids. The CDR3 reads CASSLERSSGNTIYF. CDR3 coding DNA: TGTGCCAGCAGCTTAGAAAGGAGCTCTGGAAACACCATATATTTT.